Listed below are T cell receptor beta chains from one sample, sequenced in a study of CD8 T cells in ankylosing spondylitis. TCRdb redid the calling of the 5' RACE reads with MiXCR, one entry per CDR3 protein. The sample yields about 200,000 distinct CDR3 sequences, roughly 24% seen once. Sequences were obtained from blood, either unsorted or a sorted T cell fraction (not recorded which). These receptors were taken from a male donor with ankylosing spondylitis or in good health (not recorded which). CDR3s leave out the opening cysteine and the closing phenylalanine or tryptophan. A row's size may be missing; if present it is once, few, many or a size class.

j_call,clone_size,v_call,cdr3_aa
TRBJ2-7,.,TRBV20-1,SARDPTSGRGTEQY
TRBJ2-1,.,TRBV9,ASSAQSGTGVEQF
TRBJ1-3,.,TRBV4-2,ASSQDIGQKNSGNTIY
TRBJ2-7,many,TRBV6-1,ASRRDSPPYEQY
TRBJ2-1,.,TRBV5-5,ASSGGEVSYNEQF
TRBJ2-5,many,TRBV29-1,SVVRETQY
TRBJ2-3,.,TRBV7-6,ASSPSGLAGSTDTQY
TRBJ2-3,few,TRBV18,ASSPPLAGGPGTDTQY
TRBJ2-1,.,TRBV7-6,ASSLVTGQGGYNEQF
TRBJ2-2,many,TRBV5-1,ASRSGAGAGTGELF
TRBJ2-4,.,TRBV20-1,SAREIAKNIQY